The rows below give T cell receptor beta chains drawn from one sample of a study of blood T cells in healthy people across ages. TCRdb reprocessed the 5' RACE reads with MiXCR, giving one entry per CDR3 protein. This table has about 780,000 distinct CDR3 sequences, less than 60% appearing once. The sample comprised blood. The receptors originated from a man older than 75 in good health. CDR3s include the opening cysteine and the closing phenylalanine or tryptophan. The order of the fields is V gene, J gene, D gene, clone size, CDR3 DNA, CDR3 protein. The D gene is left open where the match is weak. The size field is filled for only some rows; it gives once, few, many or a size class.

>TRBV20-1|TRBJ2-5|TRBD1|few
TGCAGTGCTGGTGTGACAGGGGGAAGGGAGACCCAGTACTTC
CSAGVTGGRETQYF
>TRBV7-9|TRBJ2-3|TRBD2|.
TGTGCCAGCAGCTCGGGACTACAGCTCTCGGATACGCAGTATTTT
CASSSGLQLSDTQYF
>TRBV19|TRBJ1-2|.|.
TGTGCCAGTAGTATCGCCCCCGGGGGAAACTATGGCTACACCTTC
CASSIAPGGNYGYTF
>TRBV30|TRBJ2-5|.|.
TGTGCCTGGAGTGTAAAAGGGGGAGAGACCCAGTACTTC
CAWSVKGGETQYF
>TRBV4-3|TRBJ2-1|.|.
TGCGCCAGCAGCCAAGTAAGACTAGGAGGCGATGAGCAGTTCTTC
CASSQVRLGGDEQFF
>TRBV4-3|TRBJ2-5|.|few
TGCGCCAGCATCCGGAGGGGGGAGACCCAGTACTTC
CASIRRGETQYF
>TRBV7-2|TRBJ2-7|TRBD2|.
TGTGCCAGCGGCTTAGTTGTTTCTAGCGGGAGGGCCCTATCCTACAATGAGCAGTACTTC
CASGLVVSSGRALSYNEQYF
>TRBV6-6|TRBJ2-1|TRBD2|.
TGTGCCAGCAGTTACTACATAGGGACTAGCAGATACAATGAGCAGTTCTTC
CASSYYIGTSRYNEQFF
>TRBV15|TRBJ2-5|.|.
TGTGCCACCAGCAGAGCCCTAGGAGGGTTGGAGACCCAGTACTTC
CATSRALGGLETQYF
>TRBV12-3/TRBV12-4|TRBJ1-1|.|few
TGTGCCAGCACCCAGGGGCAGGGTGAAGCTTTCTTT
CASTQGQGEAFF
>TRBV5-1|TRBJ1-4|.|few
TGCGCCAGCAGCTTAACATCCGCAACTAATGAAAAACTGTTTTTT
CASSLTSATNEKLFF
>TRBV6-6|TRBJ1-1|.|.
TGTGCCAGCAGTCAGGGAACAAGCACTGAAGCTTTCTTT
CASSQGTSTEAFF
>TRBV7-3|TRBJ2-1|TRBD2|many
TGTGCCAGCAGCTTAAGGCCGGGAGGGCCCCATGAGCAGTTCTTC
CASSLRPGGPHEQFF
>TRBV21-1|TRBJ2-4|.|once
TGTGCCAGCAGCAACGGGACCCCCACGGAAAACATTCAGTACTTC
CASSNGTPTENIQYF
>TRBV4-1|TRBJ2-1|.|.
TGCGCCAGCAGCCAAGAACGGAGGGGGCGGGATGAGCAGTTCTTC
CASSQERRGRDEQFF
>TRBV6-6|TRBJ1-4|.|.
TGTGCCAGCAGTTACTCGATCGGTCGGTCTGATAATGAAAAACTGTTTTTT
CASSYSIGRSDNEKLFF
>TRBV5-1|TRBJ2-1|TRBD2|many
TGCGCCAGCAGCAGGGGAGCGGGAGGGATAAACAATGAGCAGTTCTTC
CASSRGAGGINNEQFF